The clone carrying this T cell receptor (beta chain) was seen more than once but under ten times. Its antigen is not known. The CDR3 is 13 residues long. The ends were cut back, 4 bases at V and 6 bases at J, with 14 bases in the middle. Germline lookup yields CDR1 SGHNT and CDR2 YYREEE (reference sequence). Included hyperthyroidism patients were aged 18 to 65 and newly diagnosed (under 2 months' duration). This record comes from a study of Graves' ophthalmopathy and Graves' hyperthyroidism. Study-level points and caveats: A 13-signature model separated ophthalmopathy from stable hyperthyroidism, just over 85% sensitivity, 65% to 82% specificity.

TCR beta CDR3 amplification used RNA transcripts. Second-round multiplex PCR followed a first-round RT-PCR using HTBI primers. Each CDR3 protein is one row after TCRdb ran MiXCR on the multiplex PCR reads. The data hold about 390,000 distinct CDR3 sequences, with 15% observed a single time. Input material: peripheral blood. The TCR was taken from a woman younger than 35 with stable Graves' hyperthyroidism. The chain combines TRBV5-4 with TRBJ2-7; D unresolved. In DNA, the CDR3 is TGTGCCAGCAGCCTCCCGTCTTCTGGCGAGCAGTACTTC. It specifies CASSLPSSGEQYF.